Below, 11 T cell receptor beta chains from the same sample are listed, as sequenced in a study of T cell responses to AZD1222 COVID-19 vaccine. Assay used: immunoSEQ multiplex PCR; TCRdb lists only in-frame clones, some missing. Altogether fewer than 150,000 clones are present, around 90% being singletons, with the ten largest covering approximately 3%. Material: peripheral blood, obtained 28 days after the second AZD1222 dose. The receptors derive from an adult who received the AZD1222 COVID-19 vaccine.

This rearrangement joins TRBV27 to TRBJ2-7, with a tentative D call TRBD2 (5 bases). Germline V CDR1 and CDR2: MNHEY, SMNVEV (reference sequence). V gave up 5 bases and J gave up 0 bases, with 11 bases separating them. CDR3 length: 14 amino acids. The CDR3 loop is CASSRYGSSYEQYF. CDR3 coding DNA: TGTGCCAGCAGTCGATATGGGAGCTCCTACGAGCAGTACTTC.

The rearrangement uses TRBV24-1 and TRBJ2-1, with 8 bases lining up with TRBD1. This CDR3 contains 14 residues. V lost 3 bases to trimming and J lost 8 bases; unmatched junction nucleotides: 5. Looked up from germline, CDR1 is KGHDR and CDR2 is SFDVKD. CDR3 nucleotide sequence: TGTGCCACCAGTGATCGACAGGGGATCCATGAGCAGTTCTTC. Translated, it gives CATSDRQGIHEQFF.

V is TRBV10-1 and J is TRBJ2-7, with D possibly matching TRBD2 (7 bases). This CDR3 contains 14 residues. The germline V gene encodes CDR1 WNHNN and CDR2 SYGVQD (reference sequence). Between the trimmed V and J ends, which lost 4 bases and 5 bases, there was a span of 15 bases. CDR3 DNA sequence: TGCGCCAGCAGTGCGGGGGGCAGGGGCCACGAGCAGTACTTC. It translates to CASSAGGRGHEQYF.

This sequence joins TRBV14 and TRBJ1-1; no firm D call. The CDR3 has 13 residues. The V end was cut by 3 bases, the J end by 1 base, with 6 bases between. Germline V CDR1 and CDR2: SGHDN, FVKESK. The DNA for the CDR3 is TGTGCCAGCAGCCATGGCTGGAACACTGAAGCTTTCTTT. It yields the protein CASSHGWNTEAFF.

The V call is TRBV2, the J call TRBJ1-5; a possible D gene is TRBD1 (6 bases). V dropped 2 bases and J dropped 3 bases, with 11 bases sitting between them. The CDR3 is made up of 15 amino acids. Germline CDR1 SNHLY, CDR2 FYNNEI. Here the CDR3 reads CASSEFQGTNQPQHF. DNA for the CDR3: TGTGCCAGCAGTGAATTTCAGGGGACCAATCAGCCCCAGCATTTT.

This clone was seen just once. The chain recombines TRBV6-5 with TRBJ1-2; TRBD1 matches at 7 bases. Losses at the gene ends were 6 bases for V and 0 bases for J; bases not matched to a gene: 7. The CDR3 extends over 15 amino acids. The germline CDR1 and CDR2 sequences are MNHEY and SVGAGI. DNA of the CDR3: TGTGCCAGCAGACCTTCCGGGACAGCTAACTATGGCTACACCTTC. Translating it yields CASRPSGTANYGYTF.

The CDR3 nucleotides read TGTGCCAGCAGCCGAGGCAGTAAAACCAATGAGCAGTTCTTC. This encodes CASSRGSKTNEQFF. The chain couples TRBV4-2 to TRBJ2-1; D not certain. This CDR3 has 14 residues. With 4 bases removed from V and 6 bases from J, the gap between germline ends came to 13 bases. Germline-derived CDR1 and CDR2 are LGHNA and YNFKEQ.

The J gene is TRBJ1-5, the V gene TRBV7-2; D unresolved. V lost 4 bases to trimming and J lost 1 base, with 8 bases between them. Germline CDR1 and CDR2: SGHTA and FQGNSA. The CDR3 is 14 residues long. The CDR3 sequence is CASSSTGSNQPQHF. In DNA form, the CDR3 reads TGTGCCAGCAGCTCAACGGGAAGCAATCAGCCCCAGCATTTT.

This chain connects TRBV3-1 (or the pseudogene TRBV3-2) to TRBJ1-6; D is uncertain. CDR1 and CDR2 (germline): LGHDT, YNNKEL (reference sequence). The V end lost 0 bases, the J end lost 10 bases, and 10 bases lay between the germline ends. The CDR3 runs to 14 residues. Here the CDR3 reads CASSQEAGRSPLHF. CDR3 DNA: TGTGCCAGCAGCCAAGAGGCGGGGAGGTCACCCCTCCACTTT.

The CDR3 region has the DNA TGCAGCGTTGAATCAGGGACGTACTCTGGAAACACCATATATTTT. This translates into CSVESGTYSGNTIYF. This chain uses TRBV29-1 with TRBJ1-3; maybe TRBD1 (5 bases). Germline CDR1 reads SQVTM; CDR2 reads ANQGSEA. Trimming cost V 2 bases and J 0 bases, with 11 bases left between them. CDR3 length: 15 amino acids.

The rearrangement links TRBV28 to TRBJ1-5, with 7 bases identical to TRBD1. In germline, CDR1 is MDHEN, CDR2 SYDVKM. The CDR3 length is 15 residues. Unmatched junction bases numbered 6, after V lost 5 bases and J lost 2 bases. The CDR3 sequence: CASSRTGMGNQPQHF. CDR3 DNA: TGTGCCAGCAGTAGGACAGGTATGGGCAATCAGCCCCAGCATTTT.